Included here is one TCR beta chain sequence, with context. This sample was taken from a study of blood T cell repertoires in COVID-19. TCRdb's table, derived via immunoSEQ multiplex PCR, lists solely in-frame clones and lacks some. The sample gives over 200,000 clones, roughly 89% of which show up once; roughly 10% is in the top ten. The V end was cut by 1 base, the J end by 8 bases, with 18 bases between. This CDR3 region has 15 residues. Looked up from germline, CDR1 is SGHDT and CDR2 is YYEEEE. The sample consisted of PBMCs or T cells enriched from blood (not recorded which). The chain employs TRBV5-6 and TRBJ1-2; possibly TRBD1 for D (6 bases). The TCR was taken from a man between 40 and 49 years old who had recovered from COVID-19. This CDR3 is CASSLWYSGQIGYTF. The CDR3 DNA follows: TGTGCCAGCAGCTTGTGGTATTCGGGACAAATCGGCTACACCTTC.